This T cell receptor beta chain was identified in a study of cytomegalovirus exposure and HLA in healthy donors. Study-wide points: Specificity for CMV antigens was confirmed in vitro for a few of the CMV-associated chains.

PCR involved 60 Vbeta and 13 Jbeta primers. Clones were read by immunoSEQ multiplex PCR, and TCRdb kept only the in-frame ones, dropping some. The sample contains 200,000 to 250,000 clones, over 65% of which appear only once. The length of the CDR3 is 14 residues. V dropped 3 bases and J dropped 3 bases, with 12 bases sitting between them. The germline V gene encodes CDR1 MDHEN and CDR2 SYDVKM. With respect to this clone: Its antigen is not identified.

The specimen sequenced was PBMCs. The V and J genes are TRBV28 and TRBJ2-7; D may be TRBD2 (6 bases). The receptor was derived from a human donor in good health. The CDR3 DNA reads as TGTGCCAGCAGTTTGGGACGGGAGTTCTACGAGCAGTACTTC. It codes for CASSLGREFYEQYF. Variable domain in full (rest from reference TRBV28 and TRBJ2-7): DVKVTQSSRYLVKRTGEKVFLECVQDMDHENMFWYRQDPGLGLRLIYFSYDVKMKEKGDIPEGYSVSREKKERFSLILESASTNQTSMYLCASSLGREFYEQYFGPGTRLTVT.